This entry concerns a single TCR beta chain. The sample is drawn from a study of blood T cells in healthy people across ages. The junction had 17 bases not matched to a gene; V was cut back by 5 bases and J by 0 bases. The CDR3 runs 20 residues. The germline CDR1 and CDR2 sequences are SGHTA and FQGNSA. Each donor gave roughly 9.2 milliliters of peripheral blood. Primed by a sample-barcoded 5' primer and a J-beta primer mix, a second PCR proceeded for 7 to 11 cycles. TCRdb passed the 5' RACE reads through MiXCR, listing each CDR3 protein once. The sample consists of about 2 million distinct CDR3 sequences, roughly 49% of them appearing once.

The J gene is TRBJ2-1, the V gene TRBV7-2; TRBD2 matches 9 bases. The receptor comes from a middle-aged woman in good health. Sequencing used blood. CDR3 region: CASSPRGLAGIGGSYNEQFF. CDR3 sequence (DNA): TGTGCCAGCAGCCCCAGAGGGCTAGCGGGGATTGGGGGCTCCTACAATGAGCAGTTCTTC.